A single sample gave rise to the 21 T cell receptor beta chains below, sequenced in a study of OX40 agonist ivuxolimab in advanced cancers. Assay used: immunoSEQ multiplex PCR; TCRdb lists only in-frame clones, some missing. Among roughly 75,000 clones listed, 85% to 90% were seen once. The material was CD4+ or CD8+ T cells sorted from blood, obtained in a trial of the OX40 agonist ivuxolimab. The origin of the receptors is an adult with an advanced solid tumor such as melanoma, head and neck, liver or kidney cancer.

This clone was found once. This chain joins TRBV5-6 and TRBJ1-1; a possible D gene is TRBD1 (6 bases). V was trimmed by 2 bases and J by 5 bases, leaving 13 bases between them. This CDR3 is 14 amino acids long. Germline assignment: CDR1 SGHDT and CDR2 YYEEEE. The CDR3 here is CASSFLTGQTEAFF. As DNA, the CDR3 is TGTGCCAGCAGCTTTCTGACAGGTCAAACTGAAGCTTTCTTT.

The genes are TRBV29-1 and TRBJ1-1, with 8 bases lining up with TRBD1. Germline V gene data show CDR1 as SQVTM and CDR2 as ANQGSEA. The CDR3 totals 13 residues. J lost 3 bases, V lost 6 bases, and 6 bases had no gene match. CDR3 coding DNA: TGCAGCGTCAAAGACAGGGGAGACACTGAAGCTTTCTTT. Translating gives CSVKDRGDTEAFF.

The chain couples TRBV28 to TRBJ1-3; D might be TRBD1 (5 bases). The CDR3 loop spans 14 amino acids. Germline assignment: CDR1 MDHEN and CDR2 SYDVKM. Trimming took off 5 bases at V and 0 bases at J, with 8 bases between the two ends. The CDR3 DNA follows: TGTGCCAGCAGTCGGCAGGGCTCTGGAAACACCATATATTTT. Residues: CASSRQGSGNTIYF.

This chain uses TRBV19 with TRBJ2-7; D unresolved. The V end was cut by 5 bases, the J end by 0 bases, with 11 bases between. The CDR3 totals 14 residues. Germline V gene lookup returns CDR1 LNHDA and CDR2 SQIVND (reference sequence). Written as DNA, the CDR3 is TGTGCCAGTAGTCCCGCGGCGCGCTCCTACGAGCAGTACTTC. It is translated as CASSPAARSYEQYF. Combining the CDR3 with reference TRBV19 and TRBJ2-7 gives the whole variable domain DGGITQSPKYLFRKEGQNVTLSCEQNLNHDAMYWYRQDPGQGLRLIYYSQIVNDFQKGDIAEGYSVSREKKESFPLTVTSAQKNPTAFYLCASSPAARSYEQYFGPGTRLTVT.

V and J are TRBV4-3 and TRBJ2-1; 13 bases are shared with TRBD2. The CDR3 totals 16 residues. Germline V gene sequence: CDR1 LGHNA, CDR2 YSLEER. V lost 4 bases to trimming and J lost 7 bases; unmatched junction nucleotides: 7. Here the CDR3 DNA reads TGCGCCAGCAGCCCTTCGGGACTAGCGGGGTTGAATGAGCAGTTCTTC. This codes for CASSPSGLAGLNEQFF.

The chain uses TRBV19 and TRBJ1-1; D unclear. The length of the CDR3 is 14 residues. V lost 6 bases and J 3 bases, leaving 14 bases between the germline ends. Germline values: CDR1 LNHDA, CDR2 SQIVND (reference sequence). Here the CDR3 DNA reads TGTGCCAGTAGGCCCCCCCATGGGGACACTGAAGCTTTCTTT. Amino acid sequence: CASRPPHGDTEAFF.

The rearrangement joins TRBV14 to TRBJ2-1, with D possibly matching TRBD1 (6 bases). The V end was cut by 6 bases, the J end by 9 bases, with 15 bases between. The germline V gene has CDR1 SGHDN and CDR2 FVKESK. The CDR3 runs to 13 residues. CDR3 protein: CASSFGQSGEQFF. In DNA, the CDR3 is TGTGCCAGCAGTTTCGGACAGAGCGGTGAGCAGTTCTTC.

The chain joins TRBV4-3 to TRBJ2-1, with 11 bases aligning to TRBD2. CDR1 LGHNA and CDR2 YSLEER come from the germline V gene. This CDR3 contains 16 residues. Trimming cost V 4 bases and J 4 bases; bases outside gene matches: 6. The CDR3 spells CASSLYTSGSYNEQFF. The CDR3, as DNA: TGCGCCAGCAGCCTCTACACTAGCGGGAGTTACAATGAGCAGTTCTTC.

The chain recombines TRBV4-3 with TRBJ2-2; D uncertain. CDR1 LGHNA and CDR2 YSLEER come from the germline V gene. Between the trimmed V and J ends, which lost 0 bases and 8 bases, there was a span of 7 bases. The CDR3 sequence is 13 residues long. The CDR3 region has the DNA TGCGCCAGCAGCCAAGATCTTTTAGGGGAGCTGTTTTTT. Translating gives CASSQDLLGELFF.

This chain joins TRBV5-4 and TRBJ1-3; no clear D gene. There are 13 residues in the CDR3. V gave up 0 bases and J gave up 4 bases, with 5 bases separating them. CDR1 and CDR2 (germline): SGHNT, YYREEE (reference sequence). The chain's CDR3 is CASSLAGGNTIYF. In DNA form, the CDR3 reads TGTGCCAGCAGCTTGGCGGGAGGAAACACCATATATTTT.

The rearrangement joins TRBV29-1 to TRBJ2-1; D may be TRBD1 or TRBD2 (5 bases each). Trimming took 8 bases from V and 0 from J, leaving 20 bases between them. Germline V gene lookup returns CDR1 SQVTM and CDR2 ANQGSEA. The CDR3 runs to 16 residues. The CDR3 nucleotides are TGCAGCCTGACCGGGATCCAGGGTAGCTCCTACAATGAGCAGTTCTTC. This translates into CSLTGIQGSSYNEQFF.

The chain recombines TRBV11-3 with TRBJ2-1, with 14 bases identical to TRBD2. Per the germline V gene, CDR1 is SGHNT and CDR2 is YENEEA. The ends lost 0 bases at V and 8 bases at J; junction bases unmatched: 3. The CDR3 totals 16 residues. The CDR3 bases are TGTGCCAGCAGCTTAGAGGGGACTAGCGGGAGCTATGAGCAGTTCTTC. Amino acids: CASSLEGTSGSYEQFF. The complete variable domain, with remaining parts taken from reference TRBV11-3 and TRBJ2-1, reads EAGVVQSPRYKIIEKKQPVAFWCNPISGHNTLYWYLQNLGQGPELLIRYENEEAVDDSQLPKDRFSAERLKGVDSTLKIQPAELGDSAVYLCASSLEGTSGSYEQFFGPGTRLTVL.

The V and J genes are TRBV30 and TRBJ2-2, with D possibly called TRBD1 or TRBD2 (6 bases each). V was clipped by 0 bases and J by 3 bases, with 14 bases between them. Per germline, CDR1 GTSNPN and CDR2 SVGIG (reference sequence). The CDR3 runs to 16 residues. The CDR3 here is CAWSVLGGMDTGELFF. The CDR3 coding sequence is TGTGCCTGGAGTGTACTGGGGGGCATGGACACCGGGGAGCTGTTTTTT. The variable domain in full, with the rest retrieved from reference TRBV30 and TRBJ2-2, is SQTIHQWPATLVQPVGSPLSLECTVEGTSNPNLYWYRQAAGRGLQLLFYSVGIGQISSEVPQNLSASRPQDRQFILSSKKLLLSDSGFYLCAWSVLGGMDTGELFFGEGSRLTVL.

The rearrangement joins TRBV29-1 to TRBJ1-2, with 9 bases that match TRBD1. This CDR3 is 12 amino acids long. With 1 base clipped from V and 7 bases from J, the junction kept 1 base outside the gene matches. Germline loops: CDR1 SQVTM, CDR2 ANQGSEA. The CDR3: CSVEGDRVGYTF. The CDR3 DNA sequence: TGCAGCGTTGAAGGGGACAGGGTTGGCTACACCTTC.

This chain links TRBV15 with TRBJ2-1, with D unclear. The CDR3 loop spans 12 amino acids. V was cut by 6 bases and J by 7 bases, with 10 bases left in between. The germline CDR1 and CDR2 sequences are LNHNV and YYDKDF (reference sequence). The CDR3 nucleotides are TGTGCCACCAGTCCGAGTGGAAATGAGCAGTTCTTC. This codes for CATSPSGNEQFF. Full variable domain (rest looked up from reference TRBV15 and TRBJ2-1): DAMVIQNPRYQVTQFGKPVTLSCSQTLNHNVMYWYQQKSSQAPKLLFHYYDKDFNNEADTPDNFQSRRPNTSFCFLDIRSPGLGDTAMYLCATSPSGNEQFFGPGTRLTVL.

The rearrangement links TRBV9 to TRBJ2-1; 13 nucleotides match TRBD2. The CDR3 extends over 15 amino acids. CDR1 is SGDLS and CDR2 is YYNGEE in the germline V gene. With 2 bases clipped from V and 7 bases from J, the junction kept 3 bases outside the gene matches. The CDR3 DNA is TGTGCCAGCAGCGTGGGGACTAGCGGGAAGAATGAGCAGTTCTTC. Its translation is CASSVGTSGKNEQFF.

This chain joins TRBV9 and TRBJ2-1; D remains ambiguous. Trimming shortened V by 0 bases and J by 1 base, and 8 bases separated the two germline ends. This CDR3 contains 15 residues. Germline loops: CDR1 SGDLS, CDR2 YYNGEE. In nucleotides, the CDR3 is TGTGCCAGCAGCGTAGGTTTAGAGTCCTACAATGAGCAGTTCTTC. Its translation is CASSVGLESYNEQFF.

The chain carries TRBV27 and TRBJ1-5; D is possibly TRBD1 (5 bases). The CDR3 has 15 residues. Trimming cost V 5 bases and J 0 bases, with 11 bases left between them. Germline CDR1 and CDR2: MNHEY and SMNVEV (reference sequence). The CDR3 loop reads CASSTQGNSNQPQHF. CDR3 nucleotide sequence: TGTGCCAGCAGTACCCAGGGTAATAGCAATCAGCCCCAGCATTTT.

The chain links TRBV27 to TRBJ2-7; D might be TRBD2 (7 bases). Germline V gives CDR1 MNHEY, CDR2 SMNVEV (reference sequence). The CDR3 extends over 15 amino acids. V was cut by 0 bases and J by 0 bases, with 9 bases left in between. The CDR3 bases are TGTGCCAGCAGTTTATCCGGGGGGCACTCCTACGAGCAGTACTTC. Its translation: CASSLSGGHSYEQYF.

The V and J genes are TRBV9 and TRBJ2-3; 11 bases fit TRBD2. The CDR3 length is 16 residues. Germline V CDR1 and CDR2: SGDLS, YYNGEE. Trimming took 3 bases from V and 2 from J; bases not matched to a gene: 5. The DNA for the CDR3 is TGTGCCAGCAGCGCGGGGACTAGCGGATTCACAGATACGCAGTATTTT. Its protein is CASSAGTSGFTDTQYF.

CDR3 coding DNA: TGTGCCAGTAGTCTCCCGGCAGGGGTAAAAACTGAAGCTTTCTTT. It yields the protein CASSLPAGVKTEAFF. The V gene is TRBV19, the J gene TRBJ1-1; D perhaps matches TRBD1 (6 bases). Germline CDR1 and CDR2: LNHDA and SQIVND (reference sequence). This CDR3 is 15 amino acids long. V lost 5 bases and J 5 bases, leaving 18 bases between the germline ends.